A selection of T cell receptor beta chains follows, all from one sample in a study of shared T cell receptors in the human thymus. TCRdb's copy holds only in-frame clones and misses some; the assay was immunoSEQ multiplex PCR. The sample has about 660,000 clones, 88% seen once. The data also belong to a second study, concerning human thymus T cells.

The sample was thymocytes. These TCRs come from a boy under two years old with a congenital heart defect. The CDR3 runs from the conserved cysteine through the conserved F or W. Fields, in order: V gene, D gene, clone size, J gene, CDR3 protein, CDR3 DNA. The D gene is left open where the match is weak. Part of the rows lack a size; the others show once, few, many or a class for expanded clones.

>TRBV9|TRBD2|-|TRBJ2-1
CASNVRAGEGNEQFF
TGTGCCAGCAACGTACGTGCGGGAGAAGGGAATGAGCAGTTCTTC
>TRBV11-2|TRBD2|-|TRBJ2-7
CASSSRSGRGEQYF
TGTGCCAGCAGCTCGAGAAGCGGGAGAGGAGAGCAGTACTTC
>TRBV11-3|-|-|TRBJ2-7
CASSLASYEQYF
TGTGCCAGCAGCTTAGCTAGCTACGAGCAGTACTTC
>TRBV4-1|TRBD1|once|TRBJ1-2
CASSRGTDYGYTF
TGCGCCAGCAGCCGGGGGACAGACTATGGCTACACCTTC
>TRBV7-2|TRBD2|-|TRBJ2-1
CASSPFPSGRWFF
TGTGCCAGCAGTCCCTTCCCTAGCGGGAGATGGTTCTTC
>TRBV7-2|TRBD1|-|TRBJ1-1
CASSLDPLQGANTEAFF
TGTGCCAGCAGCTTAGACCCCCTACAGGGGGCAAACACTGAAGCTTTCTTT
>TRBV27|-|-|TRBJ1-3
CASSLGGAGNTIYF
TGTGCCAGCAGTTTGGGGGGAGCTGGAAACACCATATATTTT
>TRBV6-1|TRBD1|-|TRBJ2-7
CASLGQGGPHEQYF
TGTGCCAGCCTAGGACAGGGGGGTCCCCACGAGCAGTACTTC
>TRBV18|TRBD2|-|TRBJ2-7
CASSPTSGSVAEQYF
TGTGCCAGCTCGCCTACTAGCGGGAGTGTGGCCGAGCAGTACTTC
>TRBV28|-|-|TRBJ2-5
CASSPGGRETQYF
TGTGCCAGCAGCCCCGGGGGGCGCGAGACCCAGTACTTC
>TRBV4-3|TRBD2|-|TRBJ2-7
CASSQEVGRKYEQYF
TGCGCCAGCAGCCAAGAAGTCGGGAGGAAATACGAGCAGTACTTC
>TRBV7-9|-|-|TRBJ2-6
CASSTRETVISGANVLTF
TGTGCCAGCAGCACCCGGGAAACTGTAATCTCTGGGGCCAACGTCCTGACTTTC
>TRBV19|TRBD2|-|TRBJ2-5
CASSTQSREGETQYF
TGTGCCAGTAGTACCCAGTCCAGGGAGGGGGAGACCCAGTACTTC
>TRBV7-9|TRBD1|-|TRBJ1-3
CASSHSSPGQGRNTIYF
TGTGCCAGCAGCCACTCTAGCCCGGGACAGGGGAGAAACACCATATATTTT
>TRBV7-6|TRBD2|-|TRBJ2-7
CASSLRGTSGSGYEQYF
TGTGCCAGCAGCCTCCGAGGGACTAGCGGGAGCGGGTACGAGCAGTACTTC
>TRBV28|-|-|TRBJ2-1
CASSQTILNNEQFF
TGTGCCAGCAGCCAAACCATACTTAACAATGAGCAGTTCTTC
>TRBV29-1|-|-|TRBJ2-7
CSAGRNGYEQYF
TGCAGCGCTGGGAGAAATGGATACGAGCAGTACTTC
>TRBV29-1|TRBD2|-|TRBJ2-3
CSVEDPRESTDTQYF
TGCAGCGTTGAAGATCCGCGGGAGAGCACAGATACGCAGTATTTT
>TRBV6-1|TRBD1|-|TRBJ1-5
CASSLPQGAYQPQHF
TGTGCCAGCAGCTTGCCACAGGGGGCGTATCAGCCCCAGCATTTT
>TRBV18|TRBD2|-|TRBJ2-1
CASSSHGGRPEGLGSYNEQFF
TGTGCCAGCTCTTCCCACGGGGGCCGGCCAGAGGGACTAGGCTCCTACAATGAGCAGTTCTTC
>TRBV5-4|-|-|TRBJ2-7
CASNMWEKTYEQYF
TGTGCCAGCAACATGTGGGAGAAGACCTACGAGCAGTACTTC
>TRBV5-1|-|-|TRBJ1-2
CASSFRISGSPNYGYTF
TGCGCCAGCAGCTTCAGAATTTCGGGTTCCCCCAACTATGGCTACACCTTC